This T cell receptor (beta chain) is drawn from a study of T cell repertoires in cytomegalovirus infection. TCRdb reprocessed the reads via MiXCR and lists one record per CDR3 protein. The profile covers approximately 750,000 distinct CDR3 sequences, with about 40% appearing a single time and under 3% taken by the ten largest. For this clonotype: A much bigger clone sits one base away, suggesting this may be a read error.

CDR1 and CDR2 from the germline V gene are SGHTA and FQGNSA. The CDR3 is 14 amino acids. V was clipped by 8 bases and J by 1 base, with 15 bases between them. The specimen was PBMCs. The rearrangement links TRBV7-2 to TRBJ2-7, with D hard to call. The receptor's source is a human donor in good health (CMV status not recorded). Some clones in this sample may be carry-over from other donors' samples. The CDR3 is CASRSRQGSYEQYF. CDR3 DNA sequence: TGTGCCAGCCGCTCCCGGCAAGGGTCCTACGAGCAGTACTTC.